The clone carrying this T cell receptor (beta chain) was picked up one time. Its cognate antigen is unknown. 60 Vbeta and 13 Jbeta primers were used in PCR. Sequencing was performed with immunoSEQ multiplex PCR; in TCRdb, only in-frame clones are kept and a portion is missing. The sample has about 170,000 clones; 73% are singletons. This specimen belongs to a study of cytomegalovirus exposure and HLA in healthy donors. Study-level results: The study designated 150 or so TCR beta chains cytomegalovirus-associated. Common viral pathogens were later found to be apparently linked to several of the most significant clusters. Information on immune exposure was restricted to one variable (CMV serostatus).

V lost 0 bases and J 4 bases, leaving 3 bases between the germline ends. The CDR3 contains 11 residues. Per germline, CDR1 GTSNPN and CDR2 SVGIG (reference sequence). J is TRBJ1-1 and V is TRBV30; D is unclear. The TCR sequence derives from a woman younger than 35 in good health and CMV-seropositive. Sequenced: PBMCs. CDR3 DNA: TGTGCCTGGAGTGTTATCACTGAAGCTTTCTTT. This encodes CAWSVITEAFF.